This T cell receptor (beta chain) was observed in a study of T cell responses to AZD1222 COVID-19 vaccine. The assay was immunoSEQ multiplex PCR, and TCRdb's table has in-frame clones only and misses some. The sample carries approximately 170,000 clones, approximately 90% recorded once. Germline CDR1 and CDR2: MNHNS and SASEGT. CDR3 length: 14 amino acids. V lost 2 bases, J lost 4 bases, and 8 bases lay in between. This TCR was recovered from an adult in good health. The chain employs TRBV6-1 and TRBJ2-2; the D is unclear. The sequenced sample was peripheral blood, obtained on day 0 of AZD1222 vaccination. CDR3 bases: TGTGCCAGCAGTGAACTGGGTAGCACCGGGGAGCTGTTTTTT. Protein product: CASSELGSTGELFF.